A selection of T cell receptor beta chains follows, all from one sample in a study of T cells in Graves' hyperthyroidism and ophthalmopathy. Via MiXCR, TCRdb re-called the multiplex PCR reads, giving one row per CDR3 protein. Here the sample spans around 580,000 distinct CDR3 sequences, more than 45% being singletons. Sample: peripheral blood or thyroid tissue (not recorded which). The source of these receptors is a woman between 18 and 29 years old with Graves' hyperthyroidism. Each CDR3 is given without its conserved first and last residue.

TRBJ1-4 | TRBV7-2 | ASSPRGAAGKLF
TRBJ1-5 | TRBV29-1 | SVLPGGAHQPQH
TRBJ1-6 | TRBV9 | ASSYQGRGDSPLH
TRBJ1-3 | TRBV5-6 | ASSLRDRAFSGNTIY
TRBJ1-5 | TRBV12-5 | ASGLQRGPWPQH
TRBJ1-1 | TRBV30 | AWSVAENTEAF
TRBJ1-2 | TRBV29-1 | SVVQGAHGYT
TRBJ2-5 | TRBV7-2 | ASSQTTAGFIPGETQY
TRBJ2-1 | TRBV7-9 | ASSFRETSGSGHEQF
TRBJ2-2 | TRBV6-2/TRBV6-3 | ASSYPADRVYTGELF
TRBJ2-7 | TRBV20-1 | SAPQGGEGEQY
TRBJ1-1 | TRBV19 | ATTPAVGTFAEAF
TRBJ1-3 | TRBV7-6 | ASSLDVVGYGYTIY
TRBJ1-4 | TRBV6-5 | ASSLTGATNEKLF
TRBJ2-1 | TRBV19 | ASSSPPDRAHEQF
TRBJ1-5 | TRBV13 | ASSLGPGLSNQPQH
TRBJ2-7 | TRBV7-9 | ASSYRQGNSYEQY
TRBJ1-1 | TRBV4-3 | ASSQDASRDTEAF
TRBJ1-5 | TRBV18 | ASSPPNSNQPQH
TRBJ1-2 | TRBV6-5 | ASRPRGEGGYT
TRBJ1-1 | TRBV10-3 | AIRSVHMDTEAF
TRBJ1-1 | TRBV10-3 | ASSRNAFGQGENTEAF
TRBJ2-2 | TRBV19 | ASRQGGRVDTGELF
TRBJ1-2 | TRBV6-6 | ASSYTDYGYT
TRBJ1-2 | TRBV4-2 | ASSQETGLRGYT
TRBJ2-6 | TRBV7-9 | ASSVHIAFKGSGANVLT
TRBJ2-2 | TRBV7-2 | ASSYPRAGGELF
TRBJ1-1 | TRBV30 | AWSAEMNTEAF
TRBJ2-1 | TRBV20-1 | SAPGVAVYNEQF
TRBJ2-7 | TRBV9 | ASSVGGQHTYEQY
TRBJ2-4 | TRBV29-1 | SVQLAGVFIQY
TRBJ1-4 | TRBV18 | ASSPPAGSSNEKLF
TRBJ1-2 | TRBV15 | ATSRVSGRPNT
TRBJ1-2 | TRBV12-3/TRBV12-4 | ASSSDRGIGGYT
TRBJ2-7 | TRBV4-1 | ASSQATGGYEQY